The 29 T cell receptor beta chains given below trace back to one sample, sequenced in a study of blood T cells in healthy people across ages (dated by TCRdb to the mid-2010s). The receptor library was made with 5' RACE. TCRdb lists the instrument as Illumina HiSeq 2500. The second PCR ran for roughly 7 to 11 cycles and used a J-beta primer mix along with a sample-barcoded 5' primer. TCRdb reran the public reads through fastp at Q25 and MiXCR, keeping productive beta chains. Rows are combined by CDR3 protein, so each entry shows the most common genes and DNA. A total of about 1.6 million distinct CDR3 sequences appear in this sample, 30% to 40% of them only once. The top ten clones comprise about 10% of the sample. The specimen sequenced was blood. Every receptor here comes from a woman younger than 45 in good health.

This clonotype has more than one count but fewer than ten. V usage is TRBV7-8 and J usage is TRBJ2-5; TRBD2 matches 11 bases. Germline CDR1 is SGHVS and CDR2 is FQNEAQ. The length of the CDR3 is 16 residues. V was clipped by 3 bases and J by 0 bases; unmatched bases: 3. This CDR3 reads CASSLLAGGYQETQYF. The CDR3 region has the DNA TGTGCCAGCAGCTTGCTAGCGGGGGGATACCAAGAGACCCAGTACTTC.

J is TRBJ2-1 and V is TRBV7-9; TRBD1 is a possible D gene (5 bases). Looked up from germline, CDR1 is SEHNR and CDR2 is FQNEAQ (reference sequence). Trimming stripped 5 bases from V and 10 bases from J, with 9 bases between. The CDR3 runs to 11 residues. CDR3: CASSAGREQFF. CDR3 in DNA: TGTGCCAGCAGCGCAGGGCGAGAGCAGTTCTTC.

V is TRBV2 and J is TRBJ1-1, with unresolved D. There are 13 residues in the CDR3. V was cut by 7 bases and J by 0 bases, with 9 bases left in between. Germline loops: CDR1 SNHLY, CDR2 FYNNEI. CDR3 sequence (DNA): TGTGCCAGCAATGACGGATTGAACACTGAAGCTTTCTTT. Translation: CASNDGLNTEAFF.

The V and J genes are TRBV6-5 and TRBJ2-5, with D possibly TRBD2 on 6 matching bases. Germline assignment: CDR1 MNHEY and CDR2 SVGAGI. The CDR3 is made up of 14 amino acids. The V end lost 2 bases, the J end lost 5 bases, and 12 bases lay between the germline ends. CDR3 in DNA: TGTGCCAGCAGTTACCTATCCCGGGGGGAGACCCAGTACTTC. Residues: CASSYLSRGETQYF.

On this clonotype: A much larger clone differs from this one at a single base, so this may be a read error. The J gene is TRBJ2-5, the V gene TRBV6-1; no clear D gene. The CDR3 runs 11 residues. Germline values: CDR1 MNHNS, CDR2 SASEGT. The CDR3 here is CASREIEAQYF. CDR3 nucleotides: TGTGCCAGCAGGGAGATAGAGGCCCAGTACTTC.

This clonotype was counted a few times. This chain connects TRBV20-1 to TRBJ1-2; D is undetermined. The CDR3 has 11 residues. Germline loops: CDR1 DFQATT, CDR2 SNEGSKA (reference sequence). The ends were cut back, 5 bases at V and 5 bases at J, with 9 bases in the middle. In DNA form, the CDR3 reads TGCAGTGCTTTTCAGGATTATGGCTACACCTTC. This encodes CSAFQDYGYTF.

This clonotype has only a few counts. The chain has TRBV7-3 and TRBJ2-3; D is perhaps TRBD2 (6 bases). The CDR3 spans 15 residues. The germline CDR1 and CDR2 sequences are SGHTA and FQGTGA. V was trimmed by 5 bases and J by 0 bases, leaving 12 bases between them. This CDR3 is CASSQSRGSTDTQYF. Written as DNA, the CDR3 is TGTGCCAGCAGCCAAAGCCGGGGGAGCACAGATACGCAGTATTTT.

V usage is TRBV4-1 and J usage is TRBJ1-5; D is unclear. Trimming cost V 0 bases and J 4 bases, with 10 bases left between them. This CDR3 contains 15 residues. Germline V gene data show CDR1 as MGHRA and CDR2 as YSYEKL. Here the CDR3 reads CASSQEEVGNQPQHF. As DNA, the CDR3 is TGCGCCAGCAGCCAAGAGGAGGTAGGGAATCAGCCCCAGCATTTT.

This clonotype showed up many times. The chain has TRBV29-1 and TRBJ2-7; 10 positions agree with TRBD1. Trimming removed 3 bases from V and 3 bases from J; junction bases left unmatched: 2. The V gene's germline CDR1 is SQVTM and CDR2 ANQGSEA. This CDR3 contains 13 residues. In DNA form, the CDR3 reads TGCAGCGTTGAGGGACAGGGGATCTACGAGCAGTACTTC. This encodes CSVEGQGIYEQYF.

At least ten counts were recorded for this clonotype. The chain joins TRBV12-3 or TRBV12-4 to TRBJ2-3; 10 bases fit TRBD2. The CDR3 has 17 residues. Trimming cost V 1 base and J 1 base; bases outside gene matches: 5. In nucleotides, the CDR3 is TGTGCCAGCAGTTTAGGGTCCCTAGCGGGAGGCACAGATACGCAGTATTTT. Its protein is CASSLGSLAGGTDTQYF.

A few counts support this clonotype. The chain recombines TRBV6-1 with TRBJ1-2; D possibly corresponds to TRBD1 (5 bases). In germline, CDR1 is MNHNS, CDR2 SASEGT. Trimming removed 4 bases at V and 0 bases at J, with 12 bases between. The CDR3 consists of 15 residues. The CDR3: CASSAQKTANYGYTF. CDR3 DNA sequence: TGTGCCAGCAGTGCCCAAAAGACAGCTAACTATGGCTACACCTTC.

The gene calls are TRBV30 and TRBJ2-5, with 7 bases matching TRBD2. J was trimmed by 4 bases and V by 8 bases; bases with no gene match: 10. Per the germline V gene, CDR1 is GTSNPN and CDR2 is SVGIG (reference sequence). The CDR3 loop spans 13 amino acids. The DNA for the CDR3 is TGTGCCCTGGGGTTGGGCGGGGGAGAGACCCAGTACTTC. Its translation: CALGLGGGETQYF.

The rearrangement uses TRBV6-1 and TRBJ2-7; 16 bases are a match to TRBD2. The V and J ends lost 6 bases and 10 bases, in that order; junction bases with no gene match: 12. Germline values: CDR1 MNHNS, CDR2 SASEGT. The CDR3 totals 16 residues. The CDR3 spells CASREPGLAGGITQYF. CDR3 coding DNA: TGTGCCAGCAGGGAGCCGGGACTAGCGGGAGGGATAACCCAGTACTTC.

This clonotype was detected only a few times. The chain carries TRBV20-1 and TRBJ2-5, with 12 bases that match TRBD2. Germline V CDR1 and CDR2: DFQATT, SNEGSKA (reference sequence). This CDR3 has 13 amino acids. CDR3 sequence: CSIPGLAGETQYF. The CDR3 DNA follows: TGCTCCATTCCGGGACTAGCGGGAGAGACCCAGTACTTC.

Worth noting for this clonotype: An end of the junction differs from the germline gene, which may be a read error. The chain recombines TRBV27 with TRBJ2-3, with TRBD1 identical over 8 bases. This CDR3 has 16 residues. In germline, CDR1 is MNHEY, CDR2 SMNVEV (reference sequence). DNA of the CDR3: TGTGCCAACAGTTTTACAGGGGGTCTAGCTGTGGATACGCAGTATTTT. This sequence encodes CANSFTGGLAVDTQYF.

The chain carries TRBV3-1 and TRBJ2-7, with D perhaps matching TRBD2 (5 bases). This CDR3 has 15 residues. The V and J ends lost 4 bases and 1 base respectively, with 14 bases between them. CDR1 and CDR2 from the germline V gene are LGHDT and YNNKEL (reference sequence). The CDR3, as DNA: TGTGCCAGCAGCCTAAAGGCGGAGGATTCCTACGAGCAGTACTTC. It codes for CASSLKAEDSYEQYF.

J is TRBJ2-3 and V is TRBV7-3, with D uncertain. Germline values: CDR1 SGHTA, CDR2 FQGTGA. V was trimmed by 1 base and J by 1 base, leaving 12 bases between them. CDR3 length equals 16 residues. CDR3 DNA: TGTGCCAGCAGCTTAAGACTGAGTGAGGGCACAGATACGCAGTATTTT. This gives the protein CASSLRLSEGTDTQYF. Full variable domain (remainder filled in from reference TRBV7-3 and TRBJ2-3): GAGVSQTPSNKVTEKGKYVELRCDPISGHTALYWYRQSLGQGPEFLIYFQGTGAADDSGLPNDRFFAVRPEGSVSTLKIQRTERGDSAVYLCASSLRLSEGTDTQYFGPGTRLTVL.

This clonotype was seen only once. This chain connects TRBV6-1 to TRBJ1-4; the D is unclear. Trimming left V 4 bases short and J 8 bases short, with 14 bases between. This CDR3 comprises 14 residues. Germline CDR1 reads MNHNS; CDR2 reads SASEGT. The CDR3 here is CASSGVLSSEKLFF. DNA for the CDR3: TGTGCCAGCAGTGGGGTCCTCTCTTCCGAAAAACTGTTTTTT.

The rearrangement uses TRBV4-1 and TRBJ1-1; D call uncertain. CDR1 and CDR2 from the germline V gene are MGHRA and YSYEKL. Between the trimmed V and J ends, which lost 3 bases and 2 bases, there was a span of 13 bases. The CDR3 has 15 residues. DNA for the CDR3: TGCGCCAGCAGCCACGGAAAAGGAGCCAACACTGAAGCTTTCTTT. Translated, it gives CASSHGKGANTEAFF.

This clonotype turned up a few times. The J gene is TRBJ2-5, the V gene TRBV7-8, with a tentative D call TRBD2 (5 bases). This CDR3 region has 12 residues. Trimming removed 7 bases at V and 5 bases at J, with 11 bases between. The germline V gene encodes CDR1 SGHVS and CDR2 FQNEAQ. CDR3 nucleotides: TGTGCCAGCACCCCCCTAGCTGAGACCCAGTACTTC. Encoded protein: CASTPLAETQYF.

There are a few counts of this clonotype. This chain joins TRBV27 and TRBJ2-5; no definite D call. Germline V gene lookup returns CDR1 MNHEY and CDR2 SMNVEV (reference sequence). This CDR3 contains 13 residues. Trimming cost V 6 bases and J 5 bases, with 13 bases left between them. The CDR3 protein is CASSDPPNETQYF. The CDR3 nucleotides are TGTGCCAGCAGCGACCCGCCGAACGAGACCCAGTACTTC.

The rearrangement links TRBV20-1 to TRBJ1-5; a weak D match, TRBD1 (6 bases). The CDR3 spans 17 residues. V was clipped by 6 bases and J by 0 bases, with 21 bases between them. Germline V CDR1 and CDR2: DFQATT, SNEGSKA (reference sequence). The CDR3 is CSAVKGGQLNSNQPQHF. Here the CDR3 DNA reads TGCAGTGCGGTGAAGGGGGGCCAACTTAATAGCAATCAGCCCCAGCATTTT.

The chain is built from TRBV29-1 and TRBJ1-1, with a possible D match to TRBD1 (5 bases). The length of the CDR3 is 12 residues. The germline CDR1 and CDR2 sequences are SQVTM and ANQGSEA. Trimming took off 6 bases at V and 0 bases at J, with 8 bases between the two ends. The CDR3 spells CSVQAMNTEAFF. The CDR3 DNA reads TGCAGCGTACAGGCTATGAACACTGAAGCTTTCTTT.

This clonotype showed up just a few times. The chain carries TRBV14 and TRBJ2-3; 9 nucleotides align to TRBD1. The CDR3 sequence is 13 residues long. The J segment lost 8 bases and the V segment lost 4 bases, leaving 4 bases of the junction unmatched. CDR1 is SGHDN and CDR2 is FVKESK in the germline V gene. CDR3 sequence: CASSRDRESTQYF. Here the CDR3 DNA reads TGTGCCAGCAGCCGGGACAGGGAATCTACGCAGTATTTT. The full variable domain, in which reference TRBV14 and TRBJ2-3 provide the parts outside the CDR3, is EAGVTQFPSHSVIEKGQTVTLRCDPISGHDNLYWYRRVMGKEIKFLLHFVKESKQDESGMPNNRFLAERTGGTYSTLKVQPAELEDSGVYFCASSRDRESTQYFGPGTRLTVL.

The rearrangement links TRBV7-2 to TRBJ2-7; D might be TRBD2 (5 bases). The CDR3 contains 15 residues. Trimming cost V 0 bases and J 2 bases, with 11 bases left between them. The germline gives CDR1 SGHTA, CDR2 FQGNSA. The CDR3 DNA sequence: TGTGCCAGCAGCTTAGCCCCGGGAAACGCCTACGAGCAGTACTTC. Its translation is CASSLAPGNAYEQYF.

This chain connects TRBV7-3 to TRBJ1-2; the match to TRBD1 covers 8 bases. The CDR3 consists of 18 residues. The trim removed 1 base at V and 5 bases at J, leaving 15 bases unmatched. The V gene's germline CDR1 is SGHTA and CDR2 FQGTGA. This chain's CDR3 is CASSLNPKGAGGVYGYTF. The CDR3 DNA is TGTGCCAGCAGCTTAAACCCCAAAGGGGCAGGGGGCGTGTATGGCTACACCTTC.

This clonotype was picked up a small number of times. The chain couples TRBV10-3 to TRBJ1-2, with unresolved D. The CDR3 covers 13 residues. Trimming removed 3 bases from V and 4 bases from J, with 9 bases in between. CDR1 and CDR2 from the germline V gene are ENHRY and SYGVKD. This CDR3 is CAISDGLVYGYTF. The CDR3 DNA follows: TGTGCCATCAGTGATGGATTGGTCTATGGCTACACCTTC.

The chain uses TRBV5-1 and TRBJ1-6, with TRBD1 identical over 8 bases. This CDR3 is 15 amino acids long. Germline-derived CDR1 and CDR2 are SGHRS and YFSETQ. The V segment lost 2 bases and the J segment 7 bases; nucleotides outside the gene matches: 5. CDR3 DNA sequence: TGCGCCAGCAGCTTCCGGGACAGGTTCAATTCACCCCTCCACTTT. Translated: CASSFRDRFNSPLHF.

This CDR3 is CASSPIQEVGETQYF. In DNA, the CDR3 is TGTGCCAGCTCGCCGATCCAGGAGGTGGGGGAGACCCAGTACTTC. The chain couples TRBV18 to TRBJ2-5, with TRBD2 as a possible D gene (5 bases). CDR1 and CDR2 from the germline V gene are KGHSH and LQKENI. The CDR3 consists of 15 residues. V dropped 6 bases and J dropped 5 bases, with 19 bases sitting between them.